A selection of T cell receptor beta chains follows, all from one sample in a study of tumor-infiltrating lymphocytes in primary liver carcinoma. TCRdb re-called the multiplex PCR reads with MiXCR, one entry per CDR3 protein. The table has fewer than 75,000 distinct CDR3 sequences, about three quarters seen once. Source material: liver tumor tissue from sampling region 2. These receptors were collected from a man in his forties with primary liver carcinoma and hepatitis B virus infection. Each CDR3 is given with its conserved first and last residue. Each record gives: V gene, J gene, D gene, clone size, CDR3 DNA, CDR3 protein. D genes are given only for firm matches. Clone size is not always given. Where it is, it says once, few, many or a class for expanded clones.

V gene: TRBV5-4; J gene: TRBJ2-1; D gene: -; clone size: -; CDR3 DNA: TGTGCCAGCAGCTCCCCGGGAAATGAGCAGTTCTTC; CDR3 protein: CASSSPGNEQFF
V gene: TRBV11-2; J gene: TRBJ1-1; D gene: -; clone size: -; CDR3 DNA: TGTGCCAGCAGTCCTCCTGGCACCATTGAAGCTTTCTTT; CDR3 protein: CASSPPGTIEAFF
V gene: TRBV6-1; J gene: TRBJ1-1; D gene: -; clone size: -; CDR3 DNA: TGTGCCAGCAGGGCACCTACAGGGTTCACTGAAGCTTTCTTT; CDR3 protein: CASRAPTGFTEAFF
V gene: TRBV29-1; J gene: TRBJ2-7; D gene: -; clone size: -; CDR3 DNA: TGCAGCGTTGAAGGACCAGTGGGACCCGAGCAGTACTTC; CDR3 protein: CSVEGPVGPEQYF
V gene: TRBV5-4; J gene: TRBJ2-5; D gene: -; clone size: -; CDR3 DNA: TGTGTCAGCAGCCCGACTGGCGTAGAGACCCAGTACTTC; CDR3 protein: CVSSPTGVETQYF
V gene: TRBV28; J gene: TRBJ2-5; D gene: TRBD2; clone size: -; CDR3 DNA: TGTACCAGCAGTTTACTTGTCGGTAGCGGGTTGATTGAGACCCAGTACTTC; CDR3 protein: CTSSLLVGSGLIETQYF
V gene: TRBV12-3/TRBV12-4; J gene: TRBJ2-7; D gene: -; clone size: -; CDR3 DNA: TGTGCCAGTGGTATGGGGATAGGAGGGTCCTACGAGCAGTACTTC; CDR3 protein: CASGMGIGGSYEQYF
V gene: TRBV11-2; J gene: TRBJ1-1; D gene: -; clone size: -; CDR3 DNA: TGTGCCAGTAGCCCATCCATGGGGTTGGTGAACGCTGAAGCTTTCTTT; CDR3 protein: CASSPSMGLVNAEAFF
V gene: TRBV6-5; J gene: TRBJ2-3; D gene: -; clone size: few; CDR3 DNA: TGTGCCAGCAGTTACTCGAACGGGGTACTGTTGTCCGCTACGCAGTATTTT; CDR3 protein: CASSYSNGVLLSATQYF
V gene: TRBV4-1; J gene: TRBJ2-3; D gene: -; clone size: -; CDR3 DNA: TGCGCCAGCAGCCAGATCATTGCCCTAACGGGAGTCGCCGATACGCAGTATTTT; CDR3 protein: CASSQIIALTGVADTQYF
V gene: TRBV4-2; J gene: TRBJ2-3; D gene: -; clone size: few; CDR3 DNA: TGTGCCAGCAGCCAAGTGGCGCTTCCAGTGGGAACGACAGATACGCAGTATTTT; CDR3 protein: CASSQVALPVGTTDTQYF
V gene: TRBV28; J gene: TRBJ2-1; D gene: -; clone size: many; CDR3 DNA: TGTGCCAGCAGTTTATGGGGGGTACATGAGCAGTTCTTC; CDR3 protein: CASSLWGVHEQFF